This T cell receptor beta chain comes out of a study of blood T cell repertoires in COVID-19. V gave up 6 bases and J gave up 0 bases, with 12 bases separating them. The CDR3 is made up of 14 amino acids. Germline CDR1 MNHNY, CDR2 SVGAGI (reference sequence). Per the original methods: Estimates of nucleated cell counts were drawn from the amplification of reference gene primers. Sequencing was performed with immunoSEQ multiplex PCR; in TCRdb, only in-frame clones are kept and a portion is missing. V, J and clone size derive from that table, while D and trimming were established from the DNA sequence. The sample shows fewer than 85,000 clones, about 87% of them seen only once.

What was sequenced was peripheral blood. The genes are TRBV6-6 and TRBJ2-7; D uncertain. This clonotype was sampled from a man aged 50-60 years with active COVID-19. CDR3 in amino acids: CASRYLLSSYEQYF. CDR3 coding DNA: TGTGCCAGCAGGTACCTACTGAGCTCCTACGAGCAGTACTTC.